This TCR beta chain emerged from a study of patients and donors after allogeneic stem cell transplantation. Trimming took 5 bases from V and 2 from J, leaving 14 bases between them. Per germline, CDR1 MNHEY and CDR2 SMNVEV (reference sequence). This CDR3 has 15 residues. This clonotype came up many times. TCRdb reprocessed the RT-PCR reads with MiXCR, giving one entry per CDR3 protein. The sample lists around 9,000 distinct CDR3 sequences; 3% to 4.5% were seen once. Sample: blood, either unsorted or a sorted T cell fraction (not recorded which). The receptor was isolated from a human donor who was either an allogeneic HSCT recipient or a stem cell or donor lymphocyte infusion donor (not recorded which). It is not recorded whose cells these are; they may come from a transplant donor. V and J are TRBV27 and TRBJ2-3, with D perhaps TRBD1 (6 bases). The CDR3 is CASSLRTAYTDTQYF. For the CDR3, the DNA is TGTGCCAGCAGTCTAAGGACAGCCTACACAGATACGCAGTATTTT.